The entry that follows covers one TCR beta chain sequence. The record originates from a study of blood T cell repertoires in COVID-19. Study-wide background: Samples of COVID-19 (acute and convalescent) were obtained from the United States, Italy and Spain. Sample material is recorded as cDNA or gDNA derived from T cells, B-cell-depleted T cells, or PBMCs.

The study counted Cohort 3 donors as recovered given two negative PCRs, clearance, or symptom resolution. V shed 6 bases, J shed 0 bases, and the junction held 6 bases outside the gene matches. CDR1 is SNHLY, CDR2 FYNNEI, per germline. The CDR3 runs to 15 residues. Study processing details: Nucleated cell number was recorded as an estimate derived from reference gene primer amplification. Sequenced by immunoSEQ multiplex PCR; TCRdb stores in-frame clones only, minus some. That table gives V, J and clone size, and the DNA gave D and trimming. The sample contains about 300,000 clones, about 89% of which appear only once.

The clonotype originates from a woman between 18 and 29 years old who had recovered from COVID-19. This rearrangement joins TRBV2 to TRBJ2-3, with 7 nucleotides matching TRBD2. Specimen: PBMCs or T cells enriched from blood (not recorded which). Written as DNA, the CDR3 is TGTGCCAGCAGCAGTAGCGGGTCTAGCACAGATACGCAGTATTTT. Its protein is CASSSSGSSTDTQYF. The complete variable domain, with remaining parts taken from reference TRBV2 and TRBJ2-3, reads EPEVTQTPSHQVTQMGQEVILRCVPISNHLYFYWYRQILGQKVEFLVSFYNNEISEKSEIFDDQFSVERPDGSNFTLKIRSTKLEDSAMYFCASSSSGSSTDTQYFGPGTRLTVL.